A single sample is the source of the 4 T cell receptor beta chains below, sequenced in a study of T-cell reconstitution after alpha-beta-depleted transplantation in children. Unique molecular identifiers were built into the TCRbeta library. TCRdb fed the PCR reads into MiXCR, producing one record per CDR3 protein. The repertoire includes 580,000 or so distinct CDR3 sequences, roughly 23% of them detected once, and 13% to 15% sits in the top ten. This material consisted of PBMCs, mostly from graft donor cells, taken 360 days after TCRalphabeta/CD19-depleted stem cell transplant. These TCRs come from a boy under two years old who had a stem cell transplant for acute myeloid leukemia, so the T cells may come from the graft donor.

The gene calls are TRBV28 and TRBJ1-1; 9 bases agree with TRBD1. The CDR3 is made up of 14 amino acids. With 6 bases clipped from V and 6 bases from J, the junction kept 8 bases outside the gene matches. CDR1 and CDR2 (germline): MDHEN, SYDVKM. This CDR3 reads CASRQQGAYAEAFF. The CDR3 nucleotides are TGTGCCAGCAGGCAACAGGGGGCGTATGCTGAAGCTTTCTTT.

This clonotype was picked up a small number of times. As DNA, the CDR3 is TGTGCCACCAGCAGAGATCGTCAGGAGGAGACCCAGTACTTC. Protein sequence: CATSRDRQEETQYF. The rearrangement joins TRBV15 to TRBJ2-5; D is ambiguous. The CDR3 covers 14 residues. Germline V gene data show CDR1 as LNHNV and CDR2 as YYDKDF (reference sequence). The V gene lost 0 bases and the J gene lost 5 bases, with 10 bases spanning the gap. Drawing the rest from reference TRBV15 and TRBJ2-5, the complete variable domain is DAMVIQNPRYQVTQFGKPVTLSCSQTLNHNVMYWYQQKSSQAPKLLFHYYDKDFNNEADTPDNFQSRRPNTSFCFLDIRSPGLGDTAMYLCATSRDRQEETQYFGPGTRLLVL.

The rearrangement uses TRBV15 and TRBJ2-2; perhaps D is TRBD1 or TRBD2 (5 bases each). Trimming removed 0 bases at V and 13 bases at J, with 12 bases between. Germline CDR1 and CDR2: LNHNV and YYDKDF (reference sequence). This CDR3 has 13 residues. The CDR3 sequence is CATSRDGTSTLFF. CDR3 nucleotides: TGTGCCACCAGCAGAGATGGGACCTCCACGCTGTTTTTT.

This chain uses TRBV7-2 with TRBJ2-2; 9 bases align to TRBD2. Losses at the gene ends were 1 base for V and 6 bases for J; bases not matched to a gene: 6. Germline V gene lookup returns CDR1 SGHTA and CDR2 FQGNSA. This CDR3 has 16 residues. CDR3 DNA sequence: TGTGCCAGCAGCTTAGTGGCGGGGGGGCCGGCCGGGGAGCTGTTTTTT. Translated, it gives CASSLVAGGPAGELFF.